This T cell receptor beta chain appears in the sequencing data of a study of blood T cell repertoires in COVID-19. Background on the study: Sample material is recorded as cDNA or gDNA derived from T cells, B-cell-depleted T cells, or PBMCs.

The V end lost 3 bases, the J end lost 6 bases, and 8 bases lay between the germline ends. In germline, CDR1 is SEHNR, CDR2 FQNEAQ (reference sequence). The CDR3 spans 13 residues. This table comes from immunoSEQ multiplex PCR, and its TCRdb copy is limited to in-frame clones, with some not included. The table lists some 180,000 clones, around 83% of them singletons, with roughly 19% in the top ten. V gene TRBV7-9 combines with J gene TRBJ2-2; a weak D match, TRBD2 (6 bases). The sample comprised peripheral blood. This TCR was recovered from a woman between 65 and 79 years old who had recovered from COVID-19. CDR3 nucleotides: TGTGCCAGCAGCTTCGGGACTTCCGGGGAGCTGTTTTTT. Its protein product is CASSFGTSGELFF. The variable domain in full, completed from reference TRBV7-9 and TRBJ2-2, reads DTGVSQNPRHKITKRGQNVTFRCDPISEHNRLYWYRQTLGQGPEFLTYFQNEAQLEKSRLLSDRFSAERPKGSFSTLEIQRTEQGDSAMYLCASSFGTSGELFFGEGSRLTVL.